These T cell receptor beta chains were read from a single sample in a study of cytomegalovirus exposure and HLA in healthy donors. This table comes from immunoSEQ multiplex PCR, and its TCRdb copy is limited to in-frame clones, with some not included. In the table there are more than 95,000 clones, 60% to 80% of which are singletons. Sequenced: PBMCs. These receptors all stem from a man aged 25 to 40 in good health and CMV-seronegative. The conserved cysteine and the conserved F or W are not part of the CDR3 here.

j_call: TRBJ1-1; v_call: TRBV10-3; cdr3_aa: AISESGGTEAF
j_call: TRBJ1-2; v_call: TRBV6-1; cdr3_aa: ASSEAVTGLNYGYT
j_call: TRBJ2-7; v_call: TRBV7-9; cdr3_aa: SSSLGRGDSYEQY
j_call: TRBJ2-3; v_call: TRBV2; cdr3_aa: AIQTHEGTDTQY
j_call: TRBJ2-2; v_call: TRBV28; cdr3_aa: ASSSGSGNTGELF
j_call: TRBJ2-7; v_call: TRBV2; cdr3_aa: VSSDPTGRAYEQY
j_call: TRBJ1-1; v_call: TRBV11-2; cdr3_aa: ASSRQGNTEAF
j_call: TRBJ2-3; v_call: TRBV7-3; cdr3_aa: ASSLIPSTDTQY
j_call: TRBJ1-1; v_call: TRBV11-2; cdr3_aa: ASSLVGNEAF
j_call: TRBJ2-5; v_call: TRBV19; cdr3_aa: ASSGLGYQETQY
j_call: TRBJ2-1; v_call: TRBV11-2; cdr3_aa: ASSFSGEGVARMF
j_call: TRBJ2-5; v_call: TRBV6-6; cdr3_aa: ASSYSRGGETQY
j_call: TRBJ1-1; v_call: TRBV6-1; cdr3_aa: ASSDTGALNTEAF
j_call: TRBJ1-2; v_call: TRBV6-1; cdr3_aa: ASGSTGRNNYGYT
j_call: TRBJ2-5; v_call: TRBV9; cdr3_aa: ASSVWTGYQETQY